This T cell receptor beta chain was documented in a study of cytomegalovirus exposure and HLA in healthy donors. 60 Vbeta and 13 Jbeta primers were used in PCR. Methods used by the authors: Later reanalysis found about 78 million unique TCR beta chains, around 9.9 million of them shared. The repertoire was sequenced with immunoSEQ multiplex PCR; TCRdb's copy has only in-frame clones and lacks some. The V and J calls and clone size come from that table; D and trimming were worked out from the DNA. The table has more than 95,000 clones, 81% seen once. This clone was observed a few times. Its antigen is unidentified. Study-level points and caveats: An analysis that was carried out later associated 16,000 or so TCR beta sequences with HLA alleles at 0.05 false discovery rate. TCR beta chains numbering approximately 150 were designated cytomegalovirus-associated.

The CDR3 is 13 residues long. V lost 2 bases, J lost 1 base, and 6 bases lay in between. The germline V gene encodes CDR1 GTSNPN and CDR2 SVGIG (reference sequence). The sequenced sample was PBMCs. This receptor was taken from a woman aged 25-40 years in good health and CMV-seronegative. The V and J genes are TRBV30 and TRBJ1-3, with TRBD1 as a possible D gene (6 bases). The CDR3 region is CAWSQGSGNTIYF. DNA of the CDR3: TGTGCCTGGAGTCAGGGGTCTGGAAACACCATATATTTT.